A selection of T cell receptor beta chains follows, all from one sample in a study of T cells after yellow fever vaccination. TCRdb processed the 5' RACE reads anew with MiXCR; each CDR3 protein has one entry. The sample gives about 400,000 distinct CDR3 sequences, 6.2% of which show up once; approximately 16% is in the top ten. Sequencing was performed on PBMCs, taken 5 days after the yellow fever booster vaccination. These receptors were collected from a man younger than 40 who received the YFV17D yellow fever vaccine. CDR3s leave out the opening cysteine and the closing phenylalanine or tryptophan.

v_call: TRBV12-3/TRBV12-4
j_call: TRBJ2-5
cdr3_aa: ASRPRGTETQY

v_call: TRBV3-1
j_call: TRBJ1-4
cdr3_aa: ASEDGGGELF

v_call: TRBV18
j_call: TRBJ2-4
cdr3_aa: ASGAYKNIQY

v_call: TRBV5-4
j_call: TRBJ1-1
cdr3_aa: ASSSHGTGGTEAF

v_call: TRBV24-1
j_call: TRBJ2-2
cdr3_aa: ATSSQGNTGELF

v_call: TRBV15
j_call: TRBJ1-2
cdr3_aa: ATSRERGQENYGYT

v_call: TRBV2
j_call: TRBJ2-1
cdr3_aa: ASSDGFWGEQF

v_call: TRBV7-2
j_call: TRBJ2-5
cdr3_aa: ASNRGGGETQY

v_call: TRBV6-2/TRBV6-3
j_call: TRBJ2-7
cdr3_aa: ASSYLYEQY

v_call: TRBV4-3
j_call: TRBJ2-7
cdr3_aa: ASSQDRALAGLFDEQY

v_call: TRBV12-3/TRBV12-4
j_call: TRBJ2-1
cdr3_aa: ASSLHGTGAYNEQF

v_call: TRBV19
j_call: TRBJ1-2
cdr3_aa: ASKVVVKANYGYT

v_call: TRBV5-1
j_call: TRBJ1-1
cdr3_aa: ASRPNLGQNTEAF

v_call: TRBV6-5
j_call: TRBJ2-7
cdr3_aa: ASSRDGRGNYEQY

v_call: TRBV5-6
j_call: TRBJ2-5
cdr3_aa: ASSFLRFETQY

v_call: TRBV11-2
j_call: TRBJ1-6
cdr3_aa: ASSLEGDMGTGLNSPLH

v_call: TRBV12-3/TRBV12-4
j_call: TRBJ2-3
cdr3_aa: ASSQRDRDTQY

v_call: TRBV7-2
j_call: TRBJ2-7
cdr3_aa: ASSPTPGNEQY

v_call: TRBV12-3/TRBV12-4
j_call: TRBJ2-2
cdr3_aa: ASSSSYTGELF

v_call: TRBV12-3/TRBV12-4
j_call: TRBJ2-7
cdr3_aa: ASSLGTSGIYEQY

v_call: TRBV5-1
j_call: TRBJ2-3
cdr3_aa: ASSLARTGRTDTQY

v_call: TRBV10-3
j_call: TRBJ2-3
cdr3_aa: AISLRGITDTQY

v_call: TRBV5-4
j_call: TRBJ2-5
cdr3_aa: ASSPESAKETQY

v_call: TRBV2
j_call: TRBJ1-5
cdr3_aa: ASNYGHQNPNQPQH

v_call: TRBV20-1
j_call: TRBJ1-2
cdr3_aa: SAVVPGGSYGYT

v_call: TRBV11-2
j_call: TRBJ2-3
cdr3_aa: ASSPRGHSTDTQY

v_call: TRBV7-8
j_call: TRBJ2-1
cdr3_aa: ASSSAGTNQYNEQF

v_call: TRBV7-2
j_call: TRBJ1-1
cdr3_aa: ASSLGGTYVAF

v_call: TRBV28
j_call: TRBJ1-5
cdr3_aa: ASSWGAGDQPQH

v_call: TRBV5-1
j_call: TRBJ1-2
cdr3_aa: ASSSARGQTYGYT

v_call: TRBV7-9
j_call: TRBJ2-3
cdr3_aa: ASSTDTQY

v_call: TRBV20-1
j_call: TRBJ2-3
cdr3_aa: SVKPSQGSHYTDTQY

v_call: TRBV19
j_call: TRBJ1-1
cdr3_aa: AAAHRVNTEAF

v_call: TRBV7-2
j_call: TRBJ2-5
cdr3_aa: ASSLGSGRARETQY

v_call: TRBV6-5
j_call: TRBJ2-1
cdr3_aa: ASRDSRGAYNEQF

v_call: TRBV5-6
j_call: TRBJ2-7
cdr3_aa: ASSSSRDRTYEQY

v_call: TRBV20-1
j_call: TRBJ2-7
cdr3_aa: SARSRGYEQY

v_call: TRBV6-5
j_call: TRBJ1-2
cdr3_aa: ASSYVPRQDYGYT

v_call: TRBV5-5
j_call: TRBJ2-1
cdr3_aa: ASSRGGSRGEQF

v_call: TRBV29-1
j_call: TRBJ2-3
cdr3_aa: SVEGLAATDTQY

v_call: TRBV5-4
j_call: TRBJ2-3
cdr3_aa: ASSTGLPESDTQY

v_call: TRBV3-1
j_call: TRBJ2-7
cdr3_aa: ASSQPGQGYKQY

v_call: TRBV7-2
j_call: TRBJ2-1
cdr3_aa: ASSLVGTSGSNEQF